A single sample is the source of the 8 T cell receptor beta chains below, sequenced in a study of T cells in Graves' hyperthyroidism and ophthalmopathy. Researchers amplified the TCR beta CDR3 regions from RNA transcripts. The HTBI primer set drove a first-round RT-PCR of the TCR CDR3. One entry per CDR3 protein, called by TCRdb with MiXCR from the multiplex PCR reads. The repertoire holds under 350,000 distinct CDR3 sequences, with 15% to 20% as singletons. Sequenced sample: blood. Every receptor here comes from a woman between 55 and 75 years old with Graves' ophthalmopathy.

The chain is built from TRBV7-2 and TRBJ2-2; either TRBD1 or TRBD2 may fit D (5 bases each). Germline CDR1 SGHTA, CDR2 FQGNSA. This CDR3 region has 17 residues. V shed 5 bases and J shed 1 base, with 17 bases lying between them. For the CDR3, the DNA is TGTGCCAGCAGCCCGCTCAGGGTAGCGCAGAACACCGGGGAGCTGTTTTTT. Translation: CASSPLRVAQNTGELFF.

This sequence joins TRBV20-1 and TRBJ2-7; 9 positions match TRBD1. CDR3 size: 14 residues. The germline gives CDR1 DFQATT, CDR2 SNEGSKA (reference sequence). V lost 5 bases, J lost 0 bases, and 5 bases stayed unmatched. The CDR3 loop reads CSALTGGSSYEQYF. Written as DNA, the CDR3 is TGCAGTGCTTTGACAGGGGGGAGCTCCTACGAGCAGTACTTC.

This clonotype was seen more than once but under ten times. The chain recombines TRBV9 with TRBJ2-7, with 8 positions matching TRBD1. The junction had 8 bases not matched to a gene; V was cut back by 4 bases and J by 5 bases. Per the germline V gene, CDR1 is SGDLS and CDR2 is YYNGEE. The CDR3 is made up of 14 amino acids. CDR3 in amino acids: CASSPRDRINEQYF. The CDR3, as DNA: TGTGCCAGCAGCCCCCGGGACAGGATCAACGAGCAGTACTTC.

The V gene is TRBV7-2, the J gene TRBJ1-1; D unclear. Germline loops: CDR1 SGHTA, CDR2 FQGNSA. The CDR3 is 13 residues long. Trimming cost V 3 bases and J 4 bases, with 9 bases left between them. The CDR3 DNA follows: TGTGCCAGCAGCTTTGCCGGGCCCACTGAAGCTTTCTTT. Translating it yields CASSFAGPTEAFF.

This clonotype occurred many times. The gene calls are TRBV3-1 and TRBJ1-4, with a possible D match to TRBD1 (5 bases). Trimming removed 2 bases at V and 8 bases at J, with 12 bases between. CDR1 and CDR2 from the germline V gene are LGHDT and YNNKEL (reference sequence). The CDR3 is made up of 14 amino acids. CDR3 amino acids: CASSQYQEGEKLFF. Written as DNA, the CDR3 is TGTGCCAGCAGCCAATACCAGGAGGGGGAAAAACTGTTTTTT.

In this sample, this clonotype turned up a few times. The CDR3 here is CASSIKGNTGELFF. CDR3 DNA: TGTGCCAGTAGTATAAAGGGAAACACCGGGGAGCTGTTTTTT. J is TRBJ2-2 and V is TRBV19; D is undetermined. V lost 2 bases and J 2 bases, leaving 6 bases between the germline ends. The CDR3 has 14 residues. CDR1 and CDR2 (germline): LNHDA, SQIVND (reference sequence).

Many counts were recorded for this clonotype. The chain combines TRBV20-1 with TRBJ2-7; 9 bases are a match to TRBD1. Losses at the gene ends were 3 bases for V and 4 bases for J; bases not matched to a gene: 10. The CDR3 totals 15 residues. CDR1 and CDR2 (germline): DFQATT, SNEGSKA (reference sequence). The DNA for the CDR3 is TGCAGTGCTAGCGTTTGGGGGACAGGGTTTTACGAGCAGTACTTC. This sequence encodes CSASVWGTGFYEQYF.

In its sample, this clonotype was seen many times. This chain uses TRBV7-2 with TRBJ2-5; 10 bases align to TRBD2. CDR1 and CDR2 (germline): SGHTA, FQGNSA. CDR3 size: 17 residues. With V trimmed by 1 base and J by 1 base, 6 bases remained unmatched. This CDR3 is CASSLVGTSALQETQYF. CDR3 nucleotide sequence: TGTGCCAGCAGCTTAGTGGGGACTAGCGCACTCCAAGAGACCCAGTACTTC. The whole variable domain, remainder taken from reference TRBV7-2 and TRBJ2-5, is GAGVSQSPSNKVTEKGKDVELRCDPISGHTALYWYRQSLGQGLEFLIYFQGNSAPDKSGLPSDRFSAERTGGSVSTLTIQRTQQEDSAVYLCASSLVGTSALQETQYFGPGTRLLVL.